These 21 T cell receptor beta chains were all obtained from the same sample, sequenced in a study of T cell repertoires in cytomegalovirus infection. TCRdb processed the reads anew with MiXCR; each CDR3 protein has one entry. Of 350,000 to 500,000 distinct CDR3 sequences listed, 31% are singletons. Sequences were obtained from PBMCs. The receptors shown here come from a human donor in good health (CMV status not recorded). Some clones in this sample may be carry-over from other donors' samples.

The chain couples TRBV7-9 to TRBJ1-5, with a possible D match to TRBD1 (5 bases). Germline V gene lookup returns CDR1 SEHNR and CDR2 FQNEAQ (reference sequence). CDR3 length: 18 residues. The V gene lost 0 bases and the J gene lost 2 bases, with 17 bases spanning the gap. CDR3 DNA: TGTGCCAGCAGCTTAGCTTCGTACGGCAGGGAGGGCAATCAGCCCCAGCATTTT. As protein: CASSLASYGREGNQPQHF.

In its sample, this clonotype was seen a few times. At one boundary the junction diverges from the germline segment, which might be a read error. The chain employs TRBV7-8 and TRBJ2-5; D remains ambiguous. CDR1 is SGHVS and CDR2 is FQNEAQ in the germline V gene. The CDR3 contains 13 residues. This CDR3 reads CASSLGGQDTQYF. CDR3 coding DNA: TGTGCCAGCAGCTTAGGGGGTCAAGATACCCAGTACTTC.

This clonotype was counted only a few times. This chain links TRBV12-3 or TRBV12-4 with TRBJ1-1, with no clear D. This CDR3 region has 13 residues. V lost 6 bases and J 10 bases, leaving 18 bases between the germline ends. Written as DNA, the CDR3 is TGTGCCAGCAGCCCTCCTGCGGGCCTGGCAGCTTTCTTT. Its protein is CASSPPAGLAAFF.

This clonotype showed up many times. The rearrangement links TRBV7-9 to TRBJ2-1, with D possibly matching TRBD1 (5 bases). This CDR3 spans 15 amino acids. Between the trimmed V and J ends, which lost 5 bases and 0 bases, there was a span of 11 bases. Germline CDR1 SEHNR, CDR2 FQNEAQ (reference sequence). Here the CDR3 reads CASSARQSSYNEQFF. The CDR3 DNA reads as TGTGCCAGCAGCGCACGACAGAGCTCCTACAATGAGCAGTTCTTC.

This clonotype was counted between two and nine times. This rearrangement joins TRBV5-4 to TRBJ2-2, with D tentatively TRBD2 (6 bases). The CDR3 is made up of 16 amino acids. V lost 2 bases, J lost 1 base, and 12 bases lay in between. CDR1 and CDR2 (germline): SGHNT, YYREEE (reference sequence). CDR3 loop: CASSFGGRGNTGELFF. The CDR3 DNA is TGTGCCAGCAGCTTCGGGGGACGGGGGAACACCGGGGAGCTGTTTTTT.

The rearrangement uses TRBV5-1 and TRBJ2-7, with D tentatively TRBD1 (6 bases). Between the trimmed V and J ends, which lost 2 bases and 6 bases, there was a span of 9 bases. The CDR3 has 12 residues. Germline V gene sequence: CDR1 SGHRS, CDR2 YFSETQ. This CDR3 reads CASSFDRSEQYF. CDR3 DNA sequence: TGCGCCAGCAGCTTTGACAGGAGCGAGCAGTACTTC.

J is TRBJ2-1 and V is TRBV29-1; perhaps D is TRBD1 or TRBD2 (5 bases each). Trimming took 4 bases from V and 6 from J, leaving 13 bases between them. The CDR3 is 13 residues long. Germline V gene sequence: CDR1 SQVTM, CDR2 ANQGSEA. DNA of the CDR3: TGCAGCGTTGGGGACCGCTTAAGCAATGAGCAGTTCTTC. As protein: CSVGDRLSNEQFF.

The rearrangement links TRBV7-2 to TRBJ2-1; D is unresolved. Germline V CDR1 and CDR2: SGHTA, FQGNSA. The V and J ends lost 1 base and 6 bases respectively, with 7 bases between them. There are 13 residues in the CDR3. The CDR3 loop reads CASSLEGINEQFF. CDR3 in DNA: TGTGCCAGCAGCTTAGAAGGGATCAATGAGCAGTTCTTC.

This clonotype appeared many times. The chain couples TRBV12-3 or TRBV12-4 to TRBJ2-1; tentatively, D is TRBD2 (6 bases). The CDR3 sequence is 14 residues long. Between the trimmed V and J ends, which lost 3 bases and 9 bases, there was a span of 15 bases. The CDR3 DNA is TGTGCCAGCAGTTTCCAGGTGACCGGGGGTGAGCAGTTCTTC. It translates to CASSFQVTGGEQFF.

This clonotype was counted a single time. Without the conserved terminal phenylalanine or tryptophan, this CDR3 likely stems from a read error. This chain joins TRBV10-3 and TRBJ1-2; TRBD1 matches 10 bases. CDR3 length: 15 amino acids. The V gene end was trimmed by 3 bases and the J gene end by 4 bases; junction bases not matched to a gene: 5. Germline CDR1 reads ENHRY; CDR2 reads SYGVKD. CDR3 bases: TGTGCCATCAGTGACCCGGGACAGGGGACCTATGGCTACACCTTA. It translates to CAISDPGQGTYGYTL.

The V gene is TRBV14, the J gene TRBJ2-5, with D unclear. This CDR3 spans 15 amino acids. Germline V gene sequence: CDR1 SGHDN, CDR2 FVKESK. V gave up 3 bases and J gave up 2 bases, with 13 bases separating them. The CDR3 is CASSQVTSAQETQYF. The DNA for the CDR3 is TGTGCCAGCAGCCAGGTAACAAGCGCTCAAGAGACCCAGTACTTC.

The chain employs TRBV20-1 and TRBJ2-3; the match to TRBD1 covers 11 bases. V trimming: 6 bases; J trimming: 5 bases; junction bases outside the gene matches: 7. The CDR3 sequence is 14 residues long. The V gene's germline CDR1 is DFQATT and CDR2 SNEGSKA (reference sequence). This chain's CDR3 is CSASAGTGGDTQYF. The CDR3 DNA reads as TGCAGTGCCAGCGCCGGGACAGGGGGAGATACGCAGTATTTT.

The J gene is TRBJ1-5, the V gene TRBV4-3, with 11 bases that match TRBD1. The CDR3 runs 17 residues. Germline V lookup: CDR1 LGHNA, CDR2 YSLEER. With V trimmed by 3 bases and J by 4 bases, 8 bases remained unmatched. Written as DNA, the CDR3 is TGCGCCAGCAGCCAGGCCTGGGACAGGGGGAGGAATCAGCCCCAGCATTTT. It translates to CASSQAWDRGRNQPQHF.

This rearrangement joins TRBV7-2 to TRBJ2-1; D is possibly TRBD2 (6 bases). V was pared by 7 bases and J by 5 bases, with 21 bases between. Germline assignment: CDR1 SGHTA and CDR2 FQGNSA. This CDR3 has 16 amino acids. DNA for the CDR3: TGTGCCAGCACCCCACGGCTAGTTTGGGGGGACAATGAGCAGTTCTTC. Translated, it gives CASTPRLVWGDNEQFF. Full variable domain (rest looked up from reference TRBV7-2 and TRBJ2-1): GAGVSQSPSNKVTEKGKDVELRCDPISGHTALYWYRQSLGQGLEFLIYFQGNSAPDKSGLPSDRFSAERTGGSVSTLTIQRTQQEDSAVYLCASTPRLVWGDNEQFFGPGTRLTVL.

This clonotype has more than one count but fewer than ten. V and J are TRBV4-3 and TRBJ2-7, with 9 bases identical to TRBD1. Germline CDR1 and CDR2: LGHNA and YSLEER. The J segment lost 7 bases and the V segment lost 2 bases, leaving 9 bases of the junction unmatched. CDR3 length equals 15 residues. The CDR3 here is CASSQRRDRAGEQYF. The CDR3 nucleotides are TGCGCCAGCAGCCAACGCCGGGACAGGGCGGGGGAGCAGTACTTC.

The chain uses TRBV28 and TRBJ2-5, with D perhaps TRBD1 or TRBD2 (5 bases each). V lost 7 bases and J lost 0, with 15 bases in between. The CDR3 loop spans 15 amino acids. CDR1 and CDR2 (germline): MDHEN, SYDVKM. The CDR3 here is CASTGAAAYQETQYF. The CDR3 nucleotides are TGTGCCAGCACCGGGGCTGCAGCGTACCAAGAGACCCAGTACTTC.

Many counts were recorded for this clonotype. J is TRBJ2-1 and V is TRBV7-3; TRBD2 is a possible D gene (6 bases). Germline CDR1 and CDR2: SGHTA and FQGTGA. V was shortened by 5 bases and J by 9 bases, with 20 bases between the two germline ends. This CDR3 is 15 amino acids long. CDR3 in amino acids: CASSLIWGDGLEQFF. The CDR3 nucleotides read TGTGCCAGCAGCCTAATATGGGGGGACGGCCTTGAGCAGTTCTTC.

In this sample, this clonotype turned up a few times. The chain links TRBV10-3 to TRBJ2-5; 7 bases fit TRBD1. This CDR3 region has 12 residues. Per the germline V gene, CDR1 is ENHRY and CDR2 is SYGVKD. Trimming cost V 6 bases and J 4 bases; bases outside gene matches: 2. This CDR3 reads CAISNRGETQYF. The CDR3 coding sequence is TGTGCCATCAGCAACAGGGGAGAGACCCAGTACTTC.

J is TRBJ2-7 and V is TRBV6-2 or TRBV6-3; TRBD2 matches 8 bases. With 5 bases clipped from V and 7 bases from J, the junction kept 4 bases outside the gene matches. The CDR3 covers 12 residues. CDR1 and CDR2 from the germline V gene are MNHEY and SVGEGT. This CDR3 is CASSHGGAEQYF. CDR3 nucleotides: TGTGCCAGCAGTCACGGGGGGGCAGAGCAGTACTTC.

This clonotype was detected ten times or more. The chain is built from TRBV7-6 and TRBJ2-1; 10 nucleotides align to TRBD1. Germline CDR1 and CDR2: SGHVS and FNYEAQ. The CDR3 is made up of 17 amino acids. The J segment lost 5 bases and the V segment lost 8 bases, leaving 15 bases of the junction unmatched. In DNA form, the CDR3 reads TGTGCCAGCTCCCCCGATACCGGGACAGGGGCTAACAATGAGCAGTTCTTC. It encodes CASSPDTGTGANNEQFF.

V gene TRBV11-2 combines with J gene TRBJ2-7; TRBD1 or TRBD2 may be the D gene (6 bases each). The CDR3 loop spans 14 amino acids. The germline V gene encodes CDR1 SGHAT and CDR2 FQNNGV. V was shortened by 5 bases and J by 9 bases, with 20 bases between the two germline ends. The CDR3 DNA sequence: TGTGCCAGCAGCCACAGGGTAGCGGTCCAGGGGCAGTACTTC. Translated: CASSHRVAVQGQYF.